The 28 T cell receptor beta chains presented below share a single source sample, sequenced in a study of shared clonotypes between healthy human individuals. CD45RO-negative CD8 cells positively selected for CCR7 made up the naive population, which excluded terminally differentiated effector memory CD45RA+ cells. Data came from immunoSEQ multiplex PCR; TCRdb stores just in-frame clones and leaves some out. In the table there are hundreds of thousands of clones, around 95% of which are singletons. The sample taken for sequencing was naive CD8+ T cells sorted from blood. The receptors originated from a woman aged 30 to 39 in good health.

CDR3 nucleotide sequence: TGTGCCAGCAGCTCCTGGGGAGAAGAGACCCAGTACTTC. This gives the protein CASSSWGEETQYF. This chain connects TRBV11-2 to TRBJ2-5; D is possibly TRBD2 (5 bases). Germline loops: CDR1 SGHAT, CDR2 FQNNGV. The CDR3 totals 13 residues. The V gene lost 4 bases and the J gene lost 3 bases, with 9 bases spanning the gap.

The CDR3 sequence: CASSLVFGDGAFF. CDR3 sequence (DNA): TGTGCCAGCAGCTTAGTATTCGGGGACGGAGCTTTCTTT. V and J are TRBV11-2 and TRBJ1-1, with D possibly being TRBD1 (5 bases). The ends were cut back, 1 base at V and 10 bases at J, with 13 bases in the middle. Germline V lookup: CDR1 SGHAT, CDR2 FQNNGV. The CDR3 consists of 13 residues.

This sequence joins TRBV2 and TRBJ1-4; maybe TRBD1 (5 bases). Germline loops: CDR1 SNHLY, CDR2 FYNNEI. The CDR3 is 13 residues long. The V gene lost 7 bases and the J gene lost 7 bases, with 13 bases spanning the gap. The CDR3 sequence is CASTKGPSEKLFF. CDR3 nucleotides: TGTGCCAGCACTAAGGGGCCGAGTGAAAAACTGTTTTTT.

The genes are TRBV4-1 and TRBJ2-7; D uncertain. The CDR3 covers 13 residues. V was clipped by 4 bases and J by 3 bases, with 10 bases between them. CDR1 is MGHRA and CDR2 is YSYEKL in the germline V gene. The CDR3 protein is CASSLILSYEQYF. CDR3 in DNA: TGCGCCAGCAGCCTAATCCTCAGCTACGAGCAGTACTTC.

The rearrangement links TRBV6-1 to TRBJ1-3, with unresolved D. The CDR3 length is 14 residues. Germline loops: CDR1 MNHNS, CDR2 SASEGT. V was clipped by 3 bases and J by 0 bases, with 6 bases between them. The CDR3 nucleotides read TGTGCCAGCAGTGAGGGCTTCTCTGGAAACACCATATATTTT. Amino acids: CASSEGFSGNTIYF.

J is TRBJ1-6 and V is TRBV28, with TRBD1 identical over 7 bases. Losses at the gene ends were 6 bases for V and 5 bases for J; bases not matched to a gene: 4. Germline CDR1 is MDHEN and CDR2 is SYDVKM. The CDR3 contains 14 residues. The CDR3 DNA sequence: TGTGCCAGCAGGCGGGACAGTAATAATTCACCCCTCCACTTT. It encodes CASRRDSNNSPLHF.

V is TRBV5-4 and J is TRBJ1-3; TRBD1 might be the D (5 bases). CDR1 SGHNT and CDR2 YYREEE come from the germline V gene (reference sequence). The CDR3 covers 14 residues. Deletions cut 2 bases from V and 2 bases from J, with 8 bases between. The CDR3 bases are TGTGCCAGCAGCTTAAGGGGAACTGGAAACACCATATATTTT. Its translation: CASSLRGTGNTIYF. Full variable domain (outside the CDR3, taken from reference TRBV5-4 and TRBJ1-3): ETGVTQSPTHLIKTRGQQVTLRCSSQSGHNTVSWYQQALGQGPQFIFQYYREEENGRGNFPPRFSGLQFPNYSSELNVNALELDDSALYLCASSLRGTGNTIYFGEGSWLTVV.

The genes are TRBV27 and TRBJ2-7; 9 bases fit TRBD2. The V and J ends lost 5 bases and 3 bases, in that order; junction bases with no gene match: 8. The CDR3 has 15 residues. CDR1 is MNHEY, CDR2 SMNVEV, per germline (reference sequence). CDR3 protein: CASSRDAGGLYEQYF. The CDR3 nucleotides read TGTGCCAGCAGTCGAGATGCGGGAGGGCTCTACGAGCAGTACTTC.

As to this clone: At one of its ends the junction is not consistent with the germline gene, which may arise from a read error. This chain joins TRBV2 and TRBJ2-7; D is unclear. The CDR3 has 14 residues. Germline V lookup: CDR1 SNHLY, CDR2 FYNNEI. CDR3 sequence reads: CASSEGTYTYEQYF. The DNA of the CDR3 is TGTGCCAGCAGCGAAGGAACCTATACCTACGAGCAGTACTTC.

The chain carries TRBV27 and TRBJ2-7; D might be TRBD2 (5 bases). The germline V gene encodes CDR1 MNHEY and CDR2 SMNVEV (reference sequence). This CDR3 is 12 amino acids long. V dropped 3 bases and J dropped 7 bases, with 10 bases sitting between them. For the CDR3, the DNA is TGTGCCAGCAGTTTCACTAGGCAAGAGCAGTACTTC. Amino acids: CASSFTRQEQYF.

The V and J genes are TRBV28 and TRBJ1-4; 9 bases align to TRBD1. The CDR3 has 16 amino acids. J was trimmed by 1 base and V by 5 bases; bases with no gene match: 5. Germline assignment: CDR1 MDHEN and CDR2 SYDVKM. CDR3 in amino acids: CASSPPDRGTNEKLFF. CDR3 nucleotide sequence: TGTGCCAGCAGTCCCCCGGACAGGGGAACTAATGAAAAACTGTTTTTT. The full variable domain, its missing parts supplied by reference TRBV28 and TRBJ1-4, is DVKVTQSSRYLVKRTGEKVFLECVQDMDHENMFWYRQDPGLGLRLIYFSYDVKMKEKGDIPEGYSVSREKKERFSLILESASTNQTSMYLCASSPPDRGTNEKLFFGSGTQLSVL.

This chain connects TRBV19 to TRBJ2-5, with 7 bases fitting TRBD2. The CDR3 is 15 amino acids. The junction had 7 bases not matched to a gene; V was cut back by 2 bases and J by 4 bases. CDR1 and CDR2 from the germline V gene are LNHDA and SQIVND (reference sequence). CDR3 DNA sequence: TGTGCCAGTAGTATAACGTCAGGGAGGGGAGAGACCCAGTACTTC. Residues: CASSITSGRGETQYF.

The chain carries TRBV28 and TRBJ2-7, with 7 nucleotides matching TRBD1. Per germline, CDR1 MDHEN and CDR2 SYDVKM. This CDR3 spans 12 amino acids. J gave up 6 bases and V 6 bases, and 5 bases lay outside the gene matches. The CDR3 spells CASSPQGTEQYF. The CDR3 region has the DNA TGTGCCAGCAGCCCACAGGGGACCGAGCAGTACTTC. Filled out from reference TRBV28 and TRBJ2-7, the complete variable domain reads DVKVTQSSRYLVKRTGEKVFLECVQDMDHENMFWYRQDPGLGLRLIYFSYDVKMKEKGDIPEGYSVSREKKERFSLILESASTNQTSMYLCASSPQGTEQYFGPGTRLTVT.

J is TRBJ1-2 and V is TRBV30; 8 bases line up with TRBD1. This CDR3 contains 15 residues. Trimming cost V 0 bases and J 8 bases; bases outside gene matches: 11. Germline V gives CDR1 GTSNPN, CDR2 SVGIG (reference sequence). CDR3: CAWSVIEQGVEGYTF. CDR3 nucleotides: TGTGCCTGGAGTGTAATAGAACAGGGGGTTGAGGGCTACACCTTC.

This chain uses TRBV27 with TRBJ2-3; the D gene is possibly TRBD2 (6 bases). V shed 5 bases and J shed 0 bases, with 9 bases lying between them. The CDR3 covers 14 residues. Germline V gene data show CDR1 as MNHEY and CDR2 as SMNVEV (reference sequence). The CDR3 nucleotides are TGTGCCAGCAGTCCCAGCGGGAGCACAGATACGCAGTATTTT. It yields the protein CASSPSGSTDTQYF.

The chain recombines TRBV7-9 with TRBJ2-7, with TRBD1 matching over 7 bases. CDR3 length: 15 residues. CDR1 is SEHNR and CDR2 is FQNEAQ in the germline V gene (reference sequence). Germline trimming cut 5 bases from V and 5 bases from J; bases unmatched to any gene: 12. In DNA form, the CDR3 reads TGTGCCAGCAGCAGCAGGGGGAACAAGGCCGACGAGCAGTACTTC. This sequence encodes CASSSRGNKADEQYF.

The V and J genes are TRBV19 and TRBJ2-7; TRBD2 might be the D (5 bases). Germline CDR1 reads LNHDA; CDR2 reads SQIVND (reference sequence). CDR3 length: 14 amino acids. V lost 3 bases to trimming and J lost 2 bases, with 11 bases between them. CDR3 nucleotides: TGTGCCAGTAGTATGGGCGGGTCCCCCTACGAGCAGTACTTC. Residues: CASSMGGSPYEQYF. The full variable domain, its missing parts supplied by reference TRBV19 and TRBJ2-7, is DGGITQSPKYLFRKEGQNVTLSCEQNLNHDAMYWYRQDPGQGLRLIYYSQIVNDFQKGDIAEGYSVSREKKESFPLTVTSAQKNPTAFYLCASSMGGSPYEQYFGPGTRLTVT.

The chain carries TRBV27 and TRBJ1-2; no clear D gene. In germline, CDR1 is MNHEY, CDR2 SMNVEV (reference sequence). This CDR3 has 15 residues. With 6 bases removed from V and 6 bases from J, the gap between germline ends came to 20 bases. The CDR3 DNA follows: TGTGCCAGCAGCGGGCGGTTAAGAGAGCAAGATGGCTACACCTTC. It codes for CASSGRLREQDGYTF.

The chain links TRBV7-9 to TRBJ1-2; TRBD1 matches 7 bases. V was pared by 8 bases and J by 8 bases, with 14 bases of the junction left unmatched. CDR3 length: 14 residues. The V gene's germline CDR1 is SEHNR and CDR2 FQNEAQ (reference sequence). CDR3 region: CASGPGGQALGYTF. CDR3 DNA sequence: TGTGCCAGCGGCCCGGGCGGACAGGCGTTAGGCTACACCTTC.

This clone was observed a handful of times. The rearrangement uses TRBV5-4 and TRBJ2-7, with D possibly being TRBD1 (6 bases). The CDR3 is 11 amino acids. V was shortened by 3 bases and J by 7 bases, with 8 bases between the two germline ends. CDR1 is SGHNT, CDR2 YYREEE, per germline (reference sequence). CDR3 nucleotides: TGTGCCAGCAGCTCCGGGACAGAGCAGTACTTC. It yields the protein CASSSGTEQYF.

This chain links TRBV27 with TRBJ2-7; 8 nucleotides agree with TRBD2. The CDR3 runs to 15 residues. With V trimmed by 6 bases and J by 0 bases, 7 bases remained unmatched. Per germline, CDR1 MNHEY and CDR2 SMNVEV (reference sequence). CDR3 in amino acids: CASRSAGGRSYEQYF. The CDR3 DNA reads as TGTGCCAGCAGATCGGCGGGAGGCCGCTCCTACGAGCAGTACTTC.

V gene TRBV7-2 combines with J gene TRBJ2-7; 7 bases are shared with TRBD2. In germline, CDR1 is SGHTA, CDR2 FQGNSA. The J segment lost 6 bases and the V segment lost 5 bases, leaving 13 bases of the junction unmatched. This CDR3 spans 15 amino acids. The CDR3 reads CASSPLAGEVGEQYF. In nucleotides, the CDR3 is TGTGCCAGCAGCCCTCTGGCGGGAGAGGTTGGCGAGCAGTACTTC.

The V and J genes are TRBV6-5 and TRBJ2-7, with 7 bases lining up with TRBD1. The CDR3 contains 14 residues. The germline gives CDR1 MNHEY, CDR2 SVGAGI. With 8 bases clipped from V and 3 bases from J, the junction kept 10 bases outside the gene matches. CDR3 bases: TGTGCCAGCCGGTTACGGACAGGTCACTACGAGCAGTACTTC. Protein: CASRLRTGHYEQYF.

The chain carries TRBV27 and TRBJ2-1; 8 nucleotides agree with TRBD2. Germline values: CDR1 MNHEY, CDR2 SMNVEV (reference sequence). V was pared by 6 bases and J by 6 bases, with 10 bases of the junction left unmatched. CDR3 length: 15 residues. CDR3 in amino acids: CASRVWSGSLNEQFF. The CDR3 region has the DNA TGTGCCAGCAGGGTTTGGAGCGGGAGTCTCAATGAGCAGTTCTTC.

This clone occurred once. The chain has TRBV28 and TRBJ2-5; the match to TRBD2 covers 7 bases. Germline trimming cut 3 bases from V and 6 bases from J; bases unmatched to any gene: 10. The CDR3 sequence is 15 residues long. Germline loops: CDR1 MDHEN, CDR2 SYDVKM. In DNA form, the CDR3 reads TGTGCCAGCAGTTTTGGGTCTAGCGGTCACCAGACCCAGTACTTC. It yields the protein CASSFGSSGHQTQYF.

The chain uses TRBV28 and TRBJ2-7; 8 bases are a match to TRBD1. Germline CDR1 MDHEN, CDR2 SYDVKM. V dropped 3 bases and J dropped 2; count of bases not matched to a gene: 3. The CDR3 spans 14 residues. The CDR3 is CASSLPTGAYEQYF. In DNA, the CDR3 is TGTGCCAGCAGTTTGCCGACAGGGGCCTACGAGCAGTACTTC.

The CDR3 DNA sequence: TGTGCCAGCAGCTTTGGCACGGGTTACGAGCAGTACTTC. Amino acids: CASSFGTGYEQYF. V gene TRBV5-4 combines with J gene TRBJ2-7; D not certain. Trimming cost V 2 bases and J 4 bases, with 10 bases left between them. Germline V lookup: CDR1 SGHNT, CDR2 YYREEE (reference sequence). CDR3 length: 13 residues. The full variable domain, with the rest looked up from reference TRBV5-4 and TRBJ2-7, is ETGVTQSPTHLIKTRGQQVTLRCSSQSGHNTVSWYQQALGQGPQFIFQYYREEENGRGNFPPRFSGLQFPNYSSELNVNALELDDSALYLCASSFGTGYEQYFGPGTRLTVT.

The CDR3 loop is CASGGIMNTEAFF. The CDR3 DNA is TGTGCCAGCGGTGGGATCATGAACACTGAAGCTTTCTTT. This sequence joins TRBV6-1 and TRBJ1-1; D gene ambiguous. The CDR3 is 13 amino acids. Looked up from germline, CDR1 is MNHNS and CDR2 is SASEGT. V was shortened by 8 bases and J by 0 bases, with 10 bases between the two germline ends.